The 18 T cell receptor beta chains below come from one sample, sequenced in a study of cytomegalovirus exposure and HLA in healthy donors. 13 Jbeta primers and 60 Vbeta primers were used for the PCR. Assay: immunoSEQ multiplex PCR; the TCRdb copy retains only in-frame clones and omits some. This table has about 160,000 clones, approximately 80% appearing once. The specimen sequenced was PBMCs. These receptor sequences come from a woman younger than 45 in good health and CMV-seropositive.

DNA for the CDR3: TGTGCCAGCAGTTTAAGGCCCGCAGGGCTCTATGGCTACACCTTC. It encodes CASSLRPAGLYGYTF. The chain joins TRBV28 to TRBJ1-2; possibly TRBD1 for D (5 bases). The CDR3 runs to 15 residues. Germline V CDR1 and CDR2: MDHEN, SYDVKM. V was shortened by 2 bases and J by 4 bases, with 14 bases between the two germline ends.

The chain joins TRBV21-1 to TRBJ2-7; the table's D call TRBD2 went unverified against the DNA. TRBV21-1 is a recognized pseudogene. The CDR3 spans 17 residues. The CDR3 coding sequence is TGTGCCAGCAGCGCAGAACGGGGCGGGGCCGACTCCTACGAGCAGTACTTC. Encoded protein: CASSAERGGADSYEQYF.

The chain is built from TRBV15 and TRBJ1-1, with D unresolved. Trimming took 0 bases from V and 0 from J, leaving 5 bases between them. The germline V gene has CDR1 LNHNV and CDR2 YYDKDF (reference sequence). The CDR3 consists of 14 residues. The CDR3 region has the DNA TGTGCCACCAGCAGAGATCAGATGAACACTGAAGCTTTCTTT. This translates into CATSRDQMNTEAFF. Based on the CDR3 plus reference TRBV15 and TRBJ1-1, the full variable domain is DAMVIQNPRYQVTQFGKPVTLSCSQTLNHNVMYWYQQKSSQAPKLLFHYYDKDFNNEADTPDNFQSRRPNTSFCFLDIRSPGLGDTAMYLCATSRDQMNTEAFFGQGTRLTVV.

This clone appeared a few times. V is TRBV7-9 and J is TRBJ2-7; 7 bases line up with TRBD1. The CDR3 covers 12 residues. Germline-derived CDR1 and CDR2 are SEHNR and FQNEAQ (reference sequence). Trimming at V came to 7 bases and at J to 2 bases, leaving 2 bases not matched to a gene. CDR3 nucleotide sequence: TGTGCCAGCACCCAGGGGGCCTACGAGCAGTACTTC. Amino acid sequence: CASTQGAYEQYF.

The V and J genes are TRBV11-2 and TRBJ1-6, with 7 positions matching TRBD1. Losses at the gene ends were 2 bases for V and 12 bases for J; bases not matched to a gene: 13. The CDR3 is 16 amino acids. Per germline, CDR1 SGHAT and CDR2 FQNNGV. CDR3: CASSLPRQGRMEPLHF. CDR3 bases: TGTGCCAGCAGCTTACCTAGACAGGGACGAATGGAACCCCTCCACTTT.

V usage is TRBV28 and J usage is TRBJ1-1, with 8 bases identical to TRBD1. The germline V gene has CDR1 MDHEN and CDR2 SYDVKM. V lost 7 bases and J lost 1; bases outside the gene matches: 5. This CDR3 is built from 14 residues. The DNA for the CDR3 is TGTGCCAGCAATGACAGGGGACCGAACACTGAAGCTTTCTTT. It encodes CASNDRGPNTEAFF.

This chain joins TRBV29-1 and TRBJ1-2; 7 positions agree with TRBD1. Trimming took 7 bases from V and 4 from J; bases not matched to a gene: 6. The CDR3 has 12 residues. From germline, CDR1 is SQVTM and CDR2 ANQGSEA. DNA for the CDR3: TGCAGCGCTCGACAGGGCAGCTATGGCTACACCTTC. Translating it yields CSARQGSYGYTF. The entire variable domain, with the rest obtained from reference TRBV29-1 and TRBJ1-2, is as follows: SAVISQKPSRDICQRGTSLTIQCQVDSQVTMMFWYRQQPGQSLTLIATANQGSEATYESGFVIDKFPISRPNLTFSTLTVSNMSPEDSSIYLCSARQGSYGYTFGSGTRLTVV.

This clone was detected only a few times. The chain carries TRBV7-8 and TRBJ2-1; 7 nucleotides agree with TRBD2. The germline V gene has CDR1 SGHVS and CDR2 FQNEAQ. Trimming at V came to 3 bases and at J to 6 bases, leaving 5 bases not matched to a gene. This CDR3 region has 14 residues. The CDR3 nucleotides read TGTGCCAGCAGCTTCTTCTCGGGGGGCAATGAGCAGTTCTTC. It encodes CASSFFSGGNEQFF.

The CDR3 region is CASRQQNTGELFF. For the CDR3, the DNA is TGCGCCAGCAGACAACAAAACACCGGGGAGCTGTTTTTT. V usage is TRBV4-1 and J usage is TRBJ2-2; D ambiguous. CDR3 length equals 13 residues. CDR1 is MGHRA and CDR2 is YSYEKL in the germline V gene. V shed 6 bases and J shed 2 bases, with 7 bases lying between them.

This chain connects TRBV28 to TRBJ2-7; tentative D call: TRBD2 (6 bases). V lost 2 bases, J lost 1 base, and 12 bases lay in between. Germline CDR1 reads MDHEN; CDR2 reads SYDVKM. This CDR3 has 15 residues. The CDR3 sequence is CASSLISGGSYEQYF. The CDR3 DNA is TGTGCCAGCAGTTTAATCTCCGGAGGGTCCTACGAGCAGTACTTC.

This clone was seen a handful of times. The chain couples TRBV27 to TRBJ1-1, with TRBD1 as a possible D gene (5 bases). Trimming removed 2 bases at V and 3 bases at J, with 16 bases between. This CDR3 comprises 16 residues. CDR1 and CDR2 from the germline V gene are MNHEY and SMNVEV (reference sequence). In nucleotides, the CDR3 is TGTGCCAGCAGTTTAGAGTACAGGCATACCGACACTGAAGCTTTCTTT. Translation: CASSLEYRHTDTEAFF.

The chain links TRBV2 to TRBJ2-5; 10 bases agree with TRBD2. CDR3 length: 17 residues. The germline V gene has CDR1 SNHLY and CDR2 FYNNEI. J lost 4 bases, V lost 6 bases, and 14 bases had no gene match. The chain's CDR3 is CASRPISGGASGETQYF. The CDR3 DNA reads TGTGCCAGCAGGCCGATAAGCGGGGGGGCAAGTGGAGAGACCCAGTACTTC. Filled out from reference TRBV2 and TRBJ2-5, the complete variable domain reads EPEVTQTPSHQVTQMGQEVILRCVPISNHLYFYWYRQILGQKVEFLVSFYNNEISEKSEIFDDQFSVERPDGSNFTLKIRSTKLEDSAMYFCASRPISGGASGETQYFGPGTRLLVL.

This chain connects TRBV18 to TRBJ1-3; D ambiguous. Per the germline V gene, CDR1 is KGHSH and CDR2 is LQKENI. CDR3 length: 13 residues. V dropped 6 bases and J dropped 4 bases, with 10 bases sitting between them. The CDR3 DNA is TGTGCCAGCTCCCCCGACATCGGAAACACCATATATTTT. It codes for CASSPDIGNTIYF.

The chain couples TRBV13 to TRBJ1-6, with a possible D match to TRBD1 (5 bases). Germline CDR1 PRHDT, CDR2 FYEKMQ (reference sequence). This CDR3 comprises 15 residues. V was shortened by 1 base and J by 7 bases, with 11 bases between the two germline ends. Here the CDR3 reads CASSLEGHLNSPLHF. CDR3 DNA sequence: TGTGCCAGCAGCTTAGAAGGACATCTAAATTCACCCCTCCACTTT.

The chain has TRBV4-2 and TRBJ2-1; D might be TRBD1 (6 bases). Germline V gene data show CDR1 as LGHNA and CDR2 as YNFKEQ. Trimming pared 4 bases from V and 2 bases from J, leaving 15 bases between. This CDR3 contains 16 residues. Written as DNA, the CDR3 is TGTGCCAGCAGCCCGGACTCAGGGGCCACCTACAATGAGCAGTTCTTC. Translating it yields CASSPDSGATYNEQFF.

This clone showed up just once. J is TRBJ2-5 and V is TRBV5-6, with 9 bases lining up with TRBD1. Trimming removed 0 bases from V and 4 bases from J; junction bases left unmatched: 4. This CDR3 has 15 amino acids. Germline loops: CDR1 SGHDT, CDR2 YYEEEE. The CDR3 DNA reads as TGTGCCAGCAGCTTGGATTACAGGGGGCGAGAGACCCAGTACTTC. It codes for CASSLDYRGRETQYF.

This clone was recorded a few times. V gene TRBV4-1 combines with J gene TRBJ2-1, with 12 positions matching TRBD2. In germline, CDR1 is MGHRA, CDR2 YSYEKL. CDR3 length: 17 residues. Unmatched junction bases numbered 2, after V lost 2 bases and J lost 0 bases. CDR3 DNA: TGCGCCAGCAGCCAATGGACTAGCGGGGACTCCTACAATGAGCAGTTCTTC. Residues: CASSQWTSGDSYNEQFF.

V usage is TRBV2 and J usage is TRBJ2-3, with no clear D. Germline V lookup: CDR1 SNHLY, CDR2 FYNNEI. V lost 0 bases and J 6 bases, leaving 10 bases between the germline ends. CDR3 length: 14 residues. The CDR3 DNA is TGTGCCAGCAGTGAAGCAACTCCTGAGGATACGCAGTATTTT. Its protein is CASSEATPEDTQYF.